What follows are 10 T cell receptor beta chains derived from one specimen sequenced in a study of beta chain features in type 1 diabetes. Notes on the study in general: Shorter TCRB CDR3s, moderately but significantly so, were found in Type 1 diabetes patients in all four CD4+ subsets.

Their recognized antigens are unknown. Investigators reverse transcribed all isolated RNA, so they sequenced expressed TCRB transcripts. Here immunoSEQ multiplex PCR was the method, and the copy in TCRdb shows in-frame clones only, minus some. The table has 600,000 or so clones, over 10% seen once. The sequenced material came from naive CD4+ T cells from blood. The receptors were sampled from a man aged 30 to 39 with type 1 diabetes.

The chain couples TRBV27 to TRBJ2-5, with no clear D. Trimming pared 5 bases from V and 1 base from J, leaving 8 bases between. The CDR3 consists of 13 residues. Germline CDR1 is MNHEY and CDR2 is SMNVEV (reference sequence). The CDR3 nucleotides read TGTGCCAGCAGTCGCGCACCCCAAGAGACCCAGTACTTC. Protein: CASSRAPQETQYF.

The chain employs TRBV12-5 and TRBJ1-1; TRBD1 aligns across 9 bases. In germline, CDR1 is LGHNT, CDR2 FRNRAP. V shed 2 bases, J shed 1 base, and the junction held 5 bases outside the gene matches. This CDR3 is 16 amino acids long. In nucleotides, the CDR3 is TGTGCTAGTGGTTTGACACAACAGGGGGCGAACACTGAAGCTTTCTTT. Translation gives CASGLTQQGANTEAFF.

This clone was observed a handful of times. The rearrangement joins TRBV28 to TRBJ2-1, with 13 nucleotides matching TRBD2. The germline V gene encodes CDR1 MDHEN and CDR2 SYDVKM. This CDR3 has 18 amino acids. V lost 6 bases, J lost 0 bases, and 8 bases stayed unmatched. CDR3 residues: CASSLLTSGGYSYNEQFF. CDR3 DNA: TGTGCCAGCAGCCTCCTGACTAGCGGGGGGTACTCCTACAATGAGCAGTTCTTC.

This clone appeared a few times. This chain joins TRBV7-9 and TRBJ1-1; D gene unclear. The CDR3 runs 12 residues. Germline CDR1 is SEHNR and CDR2 is FQNEAQ (reference sequence). V lost 4 bases to trimming and J lost 11 bases, with 14 bases between them. The CDR3 is CASSSLALEAFF. The DNA of the CDR3 is TGTGCCAGCAGCTCCCTGGCTCTAGAGGCTTTCTTT. The full variable domain, in which reference TRBV7-9 and TRBJ1-1 provide the parts outside the CDR3, is DTGVSQNPRHKITKRGQNVTFRCDPISEHNRLYWYRQTLGQGPEFLTYFQNEAQLEKSRLLSDRFSAERPKGSFSTLEIQRTEQGDSAMYLCASSSLALEAFFGQGTRLTVV.

The chain carries TRBV18 and TRBJ2-7; possibly TRBD1 for D (6 bases). The length of the CDR3 is 14 residues. Trimming removed 6 bases from V and 3 bases from J, with 15 bases in between. Germline loops: CDR1 KGHSH, CDR2 LQKENI. In nucleotides, the CDR3 is TGTGCCAGCTCCCTCACGCAGGACAGCTACGAGCAGTACTTC. Residues: CASSLTQDSYEQYF.

This chain uses TRBV6-5 with TRBJ1-1; D uncertain. CDR1 is MNHEY and CDR2 is SVGAGI in the germline V gene. The CDR3 runs 14 residues. V lost 0 bases and J lost 3, with 8 bases in between. The CDR3 DNA reads as TGTGCCAGCAGTTACTCGGGGAGGGACACTGAAGCTTTCTTT. Protein sequence: CASSYSGRDTEAFF.

Here the CDR3 DNA reads TGTGCCAGCAGCTTAGTCTTTCCCGGGACAGTCTACGAGCAGTACTTC. It translates to CASSLVFPGTVYEQYF. The J gene is TRBJ2-7, the V gene TRBV7-2; TRBD1 matches at 7 bases. V was pared by 1 base and J by 3 bases, with 9 bases of the junction left unmatched. The germline gives CDR1 SGHTA, CDR2 FQGNSA. The CDR3 consists of 16 residues.

This clone was observed a few times. The chain joins TRBV2 to TRBJ2-5, with 10 bases that match TRBD2. CDR1 and CDR2 from the germline V gene are SNHLY and FYNNEI. This CDR3 contains 17 residues. J gave up 2 bases and V 5 bases, and 11 bases lay outside the gene matches. CDR3 residues: CASSSRVTSGTQETQYF. DNA of the CDR3: TGTGCCAGCAGTTCAAGAGTAACTAGCGGGACACAAGAGACCCAGTACTTC.

This chain joins TRBV14 and TRBJ2-3, with unresolved D. Trimming removed 4 bases from V and 6 bases from J, with 11 bases in between. Germline V gene data show CDR1 as SGHDN and CDR2 as FVKESK. CDR3 length: 13 amino acids. In DNA form, the CDR3 reads TGTGCCAGCAGCCCCGGACCCGAGGATACGCAGTATTTT. This codes for CASSPGPEDTQYF.

This clone occurred a few times. The chain employs TRBV4-1 and TRBJ1-2; perhaps TRBD1 as D (6 bases). Germline lookup yields CDR1 MGHRA and CDR2 YSYEKL. Trimming pared 5 bases from V and 4 bases from J, leaving 11 bases between. This CDR3 is 13 amino acids long. The CDR3, as DNA: TGCGCCAGCAGCATGACAGGCCTCTATGGCTACACCTTC. It yields the protein CASSMTGLYGYTF.